The present T cell receptor (beta chain) was sequenced within a study of long-term antiretroviral therapy in people with HIV. Study conclusions and caveats: Controls exceeded HIV repertoires in CDR3 length range.

Remarks on this clone: Its antigen is unidentified.

The authors ran the immunoSEQ assay, v3.0, at survey level. TCRdb's copy holds only in-frame clones and misses some; the assay was immunoSEQ multiplex PCR. This table holds about 12,000 clones, roughly nine tenths found once. The V gene's germline CDR1 is SGHKS and CDR2 YYEKEE (reference sequence). The junction had 11 bases not matched to a gene; V was cut back by 3 bases and J by 11 bases. The CDR3 spans 16 residues. The genes are TRBV5-5 and TRBJ2-1; the match to TRBD2 covers 13 bases. This clonotype was sampled from a woman in her thirties or forties with HIV. The sample was unsorted PBMCs, taken 2.1 years after starting antiretroviral therapy. CDR3 sequence reads: CASSSLTRTSGGKQFF. CDR3 bases: TGTGCCAGCAGCTCCCTGACTCGGACTAGCGGGGGAAAGCAGTTCTTC.